These 16 T cell receptor beta chains came from one sample sequenced in a study of shared clonotypes between healthy human individuals. Assay used: immunoSEQ multiplex PCR; TCRdb lists only in-frame clones, some missing. The sample comprises 550,000 to 800,000 clones, around 74% of which are singletons, and 1.5% to 2% rests with the top ten. Sequences were obtained from memory CD4+ T cells sorted from blood. Subset noted: CD45RA-negative fraction. The origin of the receptors is a woman aged 30 to 39 in good health.

V is TRBV4-1 and J is TRBJ2-7; maybe TRBD1 (6 bases). This CDR3 spans 16 amino acids. Trimming took 0 bases from V and 3 from J, leaving 15 bases between them. Germline CDR1 MGHRA, CDR2 YSYEKL. The CDR3 DNA reads as TGCGCCAGCAGCCAAGAAAGGAAACAGGGAAACTACGAGCAGTACTTC. It codes for CASSQERKQGNYEQYF.

This clone was counted at least ten times. This sequence joins TRBV2 and TRBJ1-2; the match to TRBD1 covers 7 bases. Trimming removed 6 bases from V and 6 bases from J; junction bases left unmatched: 7. The CDR3 extends over 13 amino acids. Germline CDR1 SNHLY, CDR2 FYNNEI. CDR3 nucleotide sequence: TGTGCCAGCAGAGGGACAGCGTCAAATGGCTACACCTTC. Its translation is CASRGTASNGYTF.

This clone was picked up a small number of times. V and J are TRBV4-1 and TRBJ1-2; D is undetermined. The V and J ends lost 1 base and 3 bases respectively, with 12 bases between them. Germline V lookup: CDR1 MGHRA, CDR2 YSYEKL. The length of the CDR3 is 15 residues. This CDR3 reads CASSQGKQSHYGYTF. The CDR3 DNA reads TGCGCCAGCAGCCAAGGGAAACAATCACACTATGGCTACACCTTC.

The chain uses TRBV5-1 and TRBJ2-5, with D possibly matching TRBD1 (7 bases). Trimming removed 4 bases from V and 3 bases from J, with 13 bases in between. CDR3 length equals 14 residues. Germline CDR1 SGHRS, CDR2 YFSETQ. CDR3: CASSAGQRKETQYF. CDR3 in DNA: TGCGCCAGCAGCGCGGGACAGCGGAAAGAGACCCAGTACTTC.

The chain carries TRBV29-1 and TRBJ2-3; TRBD1 matches at 7 bases. CDR1 SQVTM and CDR2 ANQGSEA come from the germline V gene. The CDR3 is 14 residues long. J was trimmed by 1 base and V by 6 bases; bases with no gene match: 7. This chain's CDR3 is CSVRPGTGTDTQYF. The CDR3 nucleotides are TGCAGCGTAAGACCCGGGACAGGCACAGATACGCAGTATTTT.

The V gene is TRBV28, the J gene TRBJ1-1, with D possibly matching TRBD1 (6 bases). Trimming removed 2 bases from V and 4 bases from J, with 17 bases in between. Germline lookup yields CDR1 MDHEN and CDR2 SYDVKM. The CDR3 sequence is 16 residues long. The DNA for the CDR3 is TGTGCCAGCAGTTTAGGAGTTGGCAGGGGAGGCACTGAAGCTTTCTTT. Encoded protein: CASSLGVGRGGTEAFF.

The rearrangement joins TRBV11-1 to TRBJ1-2, with D uncertain. Trimming took off 4 bases at V and 4 bases at J, with 16 bases between the two ends. The germline V gene encodes CDR1 SGHAT and CDR2 FQDESV (reference sequence). This CDR3 region has 15 residues. The CDR3 DNA reads as TGTGCCAGCAGCTCAGGAGCCGGGCGGGGCTATGGCTACACCTTC. Its translation is CASSSGAGRGYGYTF.

The chain carries TRBV29-1 and TRBJ2-2; D perhaps matches TRBD2 (6 bases). This CDR3 has 15 amino acids. Germline CDR1 is SQVTM and CDR2 is ANQGSEA. V was pared by 6 bases and J by 6 bases, with 20 bases between. This chain's CDR3 is CSVLTGQGGAGELFF. CDR3 in DNA: TGCAGCGTACTAACGGGGCAGGGAGGCGCCGGGGAGCTGTTTTTT.

The chain carries TRBV5-6 and TRBJ2-7; D may match TRBD1 or TRBD2 (5 bases each). V was shortened by 4 bases and J by 3 bases, with 11 bases between the two germline ends. The CDR3 is made up of 13 amino acids. Germline V CDR1 and CDR2: SGHDT, YYEEEE. The CDR3 DNA reads as TGTGCCAGCAGCAGGGACCTAATCTACGAGCAGTACTTC. It encodes CASSRDLIYEQYF.

V is TRBV4-2 and J is TRBJ2-7; TRBD2 matches 9 bases. The CDR3 spans 16 residues. The germline CDR1 and CDR2 sequences are LGHNA and YNFKEQ. The J segment lost 4 bases and the V segment lost 4 bases, leaving 11 bases of the junction unmatched. For the CDR3, the DNA is TGTGCCAGCAGCCGACCCTTGGTAGCGGGAGTGTACGAGCAGTACTTC. This encodes CASSRPLVAGVYEQYF.

V gene TRBV7-6 combines with J gene TRBJ1-3; 7 bases map to TRBD1. The junction had 6 bases not matched to a gene; V was cut back by 5 bases and J by 2 bases. This CDR3 has 15 residues. Germline CDR1 and CDR2: SGHVS and FNYEAQ. CDR3 residues: CASSQNRGTGNTIYF. CDR3 sequence (DNA): TGTGCCAGCAGCCAGAACAGGGGCACTGGAAACACCATATATTTT.

The J gene is TRBJ1-4, the V gene TRBV5-6, with 8 positions matching TRBD1. CDR1 is SGHDT, CDR2 YYEEEE, per germline. V lost 3 bases, J lost 10 bases, and 20 bases stayed unmatched. The CDR3 consists of 18 residues. The CDR3 reads CASSSGRTGPLQEGKLFF. In DNA form, the CDR3 reads TGTGCCAGCAGCTCGGGAAGGACAGGGCCATTACAAGAGGGAAAACTGTTTTTT. Supplemented by reference TRBV5-6 and TRBJ1-4, the full variable domain reads DAGVTQSPTHLIKTRGQQVTLRCSPKSGHDTVSWYQQALGQGPQFIFQYYEEEERQRGNFPDRFSGHQFPNYSSELNVNALLLGDSALYLCASSSGRTGPLQEGKLFFGSGTQLSVL.

This clone was counted only a few times. The rearrangement joins TRBV6-6 to TRBJ2-7; 7 bases are a match to TRBD2. Germline V gene lookup returns CDR1 MNHNY and CDR2 SVGAGI (reference sequence). The CDR3 spans 14 residues. V trimming: 7 bases; J trimming: 5 bases; junction bases outside the gene matches: 11. The CDR3 spells CASTVAGTPNEQYF. CDR3 in DNA: TGTGCCAGCACTGTAGCGGGTACCCCCAACGAGCAGTACTTC.

This clone turned up a few times. V gene TRBV19 combines with J gene TRBJ2-1; 11 bases fit TRBD2. In germline, CDR1 is LNHDA, CDR2 SQIVND (reference sequence). Trimming at V came to 8 bases and at J to 4 bases, leaving 10 bases not matched to a gene. The CDR3 sequence is 16 residues long. In nucleotides, the CDR3 is TGTGCCAGTGACAGTAGCGGGAGGGCGGGGTACAATGAGCAGTTCTTC. Its protein product is CASDSSGRAGYNEQFF.

The chain couples TRBV5-4 to TRBJ2-7; possible D gene TRBD2, 6 bases. Trimming removed 0 bases at V and 3 bases at J, with 10 bases between. Looked up from germline, CDR1 is SGHNT and CDR2 is YYREEE (reference sequence). The CDR3 consists of 14 residues. CDR3: CASSLGTTRYEQYF. CDR3 in DNA: TGTGCCAGCAGCTTGGGGACTACCCGCTACGAGCAGTACTTC.

V and J are TRBV4-1 and TRBJ1-2; possibly TRBD1 for D (6 bases). This CDR3 spans 15 amino acids. The V end lost 1 base, the J end lost 3 bases, and 12 bases lay between the germline ends. Germline CDR1 is MGHRA and CDR2 is YSYEKL. DNA of the CDR3: TGCGCCAGCAGCCAAGGTTCCAGGGGTGACTATGGCTACACCTTC. Its translation: CASSQGSRGDYGYTF.